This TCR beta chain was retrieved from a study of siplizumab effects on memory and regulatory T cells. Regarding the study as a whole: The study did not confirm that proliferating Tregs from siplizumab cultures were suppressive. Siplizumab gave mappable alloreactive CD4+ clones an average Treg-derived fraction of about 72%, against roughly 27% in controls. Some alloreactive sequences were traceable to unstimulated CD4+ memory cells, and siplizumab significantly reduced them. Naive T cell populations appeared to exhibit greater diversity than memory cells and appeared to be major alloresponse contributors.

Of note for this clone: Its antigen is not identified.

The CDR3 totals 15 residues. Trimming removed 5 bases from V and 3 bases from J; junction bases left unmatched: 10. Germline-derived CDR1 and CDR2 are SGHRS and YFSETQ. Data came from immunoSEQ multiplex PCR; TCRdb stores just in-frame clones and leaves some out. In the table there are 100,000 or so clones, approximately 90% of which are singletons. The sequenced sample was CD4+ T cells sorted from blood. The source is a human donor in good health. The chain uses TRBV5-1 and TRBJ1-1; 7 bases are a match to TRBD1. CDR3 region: CASRGEQGPYTEAFF. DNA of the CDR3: TGCGCCAGCAGAGGGGAACAGGGGCCTTACACTGAAGCTTTCTTT.